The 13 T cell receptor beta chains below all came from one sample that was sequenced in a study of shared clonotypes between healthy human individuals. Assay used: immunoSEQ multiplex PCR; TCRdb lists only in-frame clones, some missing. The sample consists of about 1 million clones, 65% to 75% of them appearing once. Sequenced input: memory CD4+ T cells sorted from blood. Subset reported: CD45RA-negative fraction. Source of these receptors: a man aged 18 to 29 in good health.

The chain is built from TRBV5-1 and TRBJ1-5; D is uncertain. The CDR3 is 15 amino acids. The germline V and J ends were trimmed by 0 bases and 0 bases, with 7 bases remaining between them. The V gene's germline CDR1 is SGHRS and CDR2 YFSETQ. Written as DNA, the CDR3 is TGCGCCAGCAGCTTGGCGGGATATAGCAATCAGCCCCAGCATTTT. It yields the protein CASSLAGYSNQPQHF.

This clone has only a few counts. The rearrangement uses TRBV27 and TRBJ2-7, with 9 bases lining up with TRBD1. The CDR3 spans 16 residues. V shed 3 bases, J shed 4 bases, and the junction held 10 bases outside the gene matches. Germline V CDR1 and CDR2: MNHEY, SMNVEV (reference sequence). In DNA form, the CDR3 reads TGTGCCAGCAGTTTTCCCCGGGGACAGGGTGGGTACGAGCAGTACTTC. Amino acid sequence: CASSFPRGQGGYEQYF.

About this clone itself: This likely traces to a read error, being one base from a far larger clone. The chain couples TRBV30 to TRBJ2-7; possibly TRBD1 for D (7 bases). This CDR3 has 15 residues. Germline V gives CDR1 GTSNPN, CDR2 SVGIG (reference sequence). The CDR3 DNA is TGTACCTGGAGTCGGAGGGGGCCTAGTTCCTACGAGCAGTACTTC. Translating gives CTWSRRGPSSYEQYF.

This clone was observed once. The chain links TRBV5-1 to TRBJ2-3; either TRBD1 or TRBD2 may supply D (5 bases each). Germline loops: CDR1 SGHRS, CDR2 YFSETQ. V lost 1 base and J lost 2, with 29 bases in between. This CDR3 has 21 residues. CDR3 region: CASSLFSRTGTGIGATDTQYF. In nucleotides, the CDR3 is TGCGCCAGCAGCTTGTTCTCCCGAACTGGAACCGGGATAGGGGCCACAGATACGCAGTATTTT.

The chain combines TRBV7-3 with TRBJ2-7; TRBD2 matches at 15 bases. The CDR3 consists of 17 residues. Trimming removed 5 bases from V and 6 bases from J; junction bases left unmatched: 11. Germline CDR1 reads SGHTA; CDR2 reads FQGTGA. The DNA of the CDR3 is TGTGCCAGCAGCCCCGGACTAGCGGGAGGGCTTAAGGGCGAGCAGTACTTC. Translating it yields CASSPGLAGGLKGEQYF. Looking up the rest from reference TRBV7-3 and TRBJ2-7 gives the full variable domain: GAGVSQTPSNKVTEKGKYVELRCDPISGHTALYWYRQSLGQGPEFLIYFQGTGAADDSGLPNDRFFAVRPEGSVSTLKIQRTERGDSAVYLCASSPGLAGGLKGEQYFGPGTRLTVT.

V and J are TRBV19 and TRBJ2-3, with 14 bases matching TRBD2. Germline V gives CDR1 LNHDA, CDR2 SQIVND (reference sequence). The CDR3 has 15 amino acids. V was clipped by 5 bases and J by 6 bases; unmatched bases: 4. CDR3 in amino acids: CASSAGLAGADTQYF. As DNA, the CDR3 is TGTGCCAGTAGTGCGGGACTAGCGGGAGCTGATACGCAGTATTTT. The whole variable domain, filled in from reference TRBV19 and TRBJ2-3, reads DGGITQSPKYLFRKEGQNVTLSCEQNLNHDAMYWYRQDPGQGLRLIYYSQIVNDFQKGDIAEGYSVSREKKESFPLTVTSAQKNPTAFYLCASSAGLAGADTQYFGPGTRLTVL.

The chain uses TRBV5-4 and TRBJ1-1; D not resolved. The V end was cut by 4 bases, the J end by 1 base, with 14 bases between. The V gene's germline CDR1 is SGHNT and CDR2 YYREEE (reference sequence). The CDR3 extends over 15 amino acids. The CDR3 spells CASSPIRAENTEAFF. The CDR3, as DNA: TGTGCCAGCAGCCCCATTCGGGCAGAGAACACTGAAGCTTTCTTT. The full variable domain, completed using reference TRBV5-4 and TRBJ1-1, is ETGVTQSPTHLIKTRGQQVTLRCSSQSGHNTVSWYQQALGQGPQFIFQYYREEENGRGNFPPRFSGLQFPNYSSELNVNALELDDSALYLCASSPIRAENTEAFFGQGTRLTVV.

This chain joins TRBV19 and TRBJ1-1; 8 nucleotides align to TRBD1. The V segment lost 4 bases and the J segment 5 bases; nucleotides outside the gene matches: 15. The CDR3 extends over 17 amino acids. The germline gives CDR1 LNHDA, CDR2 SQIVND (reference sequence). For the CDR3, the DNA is TGTGCCAGTAGTACCATATTGGACAGGGCTGGGTGGACTGAAGCTTTCTTT. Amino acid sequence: CASSTILDRAGWTEAFF.

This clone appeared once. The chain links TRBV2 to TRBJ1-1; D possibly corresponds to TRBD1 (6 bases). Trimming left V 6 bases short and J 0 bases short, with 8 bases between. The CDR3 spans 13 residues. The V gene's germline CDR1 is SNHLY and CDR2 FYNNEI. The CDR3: CASRQGVNTEAFF. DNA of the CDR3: TGTGCCAGCAGACAGGGAGTGAACACTGAAGCTTTCTTT. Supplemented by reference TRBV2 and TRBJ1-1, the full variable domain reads EPEVTQTPSHQVTQMGQEVILRCVPISNHLYFYWYRQILGQKVEFLVSFYNNEISEKSEIFDDQFSVERPDGSNFTLKIRSTKLEDSAMYFCASRQGVNTEAFFGQGTRLTVV.

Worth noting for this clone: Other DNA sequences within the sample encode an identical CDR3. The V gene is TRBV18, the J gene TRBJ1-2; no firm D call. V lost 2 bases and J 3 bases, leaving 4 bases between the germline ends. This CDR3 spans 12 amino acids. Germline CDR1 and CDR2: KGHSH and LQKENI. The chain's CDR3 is CASSPGDYGYTF. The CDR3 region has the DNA TGTGCCAGCTCACCAGGGGACTATGGCTACACCTTC.

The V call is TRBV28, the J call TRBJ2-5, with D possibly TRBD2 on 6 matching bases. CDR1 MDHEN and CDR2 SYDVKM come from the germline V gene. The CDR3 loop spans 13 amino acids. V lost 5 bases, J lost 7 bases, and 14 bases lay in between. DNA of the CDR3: TGTGCCAGCAGTCCTCGGAGGAGGGGGACCCAGTACTTC. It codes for CASSPRRRGTQYF.

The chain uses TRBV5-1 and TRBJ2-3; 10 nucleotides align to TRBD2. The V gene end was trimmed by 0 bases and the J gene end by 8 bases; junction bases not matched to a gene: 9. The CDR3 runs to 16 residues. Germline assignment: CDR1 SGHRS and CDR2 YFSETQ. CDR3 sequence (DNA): TGCGCCAGCAGCTTGGAGCCTAGCGGGGGCTTGGGTACGCAGTATTTT. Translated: CASSLEPSGGLGTQYF.

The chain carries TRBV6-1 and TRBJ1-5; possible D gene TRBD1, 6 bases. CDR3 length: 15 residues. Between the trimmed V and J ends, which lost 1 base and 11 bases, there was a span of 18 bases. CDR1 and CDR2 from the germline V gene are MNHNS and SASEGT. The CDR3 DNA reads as TGTGCCAGCAGTGAAGGGCGGACAGCCACCGGGGCCCAGCATTTT. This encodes CASSEGRTATGAQHF.